This T cell receptor (beta chain) is from a study of cytomegalovirus exposure and HLA in healthy donors. Study results and caveats: Reports showed the classifier diagnosing cytomegalovirus status with high specificity and sensitivity. For most TCR sequences rarity was the rule, although some public TCRs occurred in many donors.

Among the 120 subjects of the validation cohort, separate from the roughly 650-subject first cohort, were the donors. The germline V gene encodes CDR1 SQVTM and CDR2 ANQGSEA. CDR3 length: 14 residues. With V trimmed by 7 bases and J by 6 bases, 10 bases remained unmatched. Generated by immunoSEQ multiplex PCR, the TCRdb table keeps only in-frame clones and is missing some. Of roughly 140,000 clones listed, roughly 91% are singletons. For this clone: Its antigen is not identified.

V and J are TRBV29-1 and TRBJ2-1; 9 nucleotides align to TRBD2. The sequenced sample consisted of PBMCs. The receptor's source is a woman aged 18 to 35 in good health and CMV-seropositive. CDR3 amino acids: CSAPREREANEQFF. CDR3 bases: TGCAGCGCTCCCAGGGAGCGGGAGGCCAATGAGCAGTTCTTC.